Sequencing of this TCR beta chain was carried out in a study of beta chain features in type 1 diabetes. The germline CDR1 and CDR2 sequences are SGHRS and YFSETQ. This CDR3 comprises 11 residues. V lost 5 bases, J lost 3 bases, and 6 bases lay in between. Since all of the isolated RNA was reverse transcribed, expressed TCRB transcripts were what got sequenced. Clones were read by immunoSEQ multiplex PCR, and TCRdb kept only the in-frame ones, dropping some. The table lists 130,000 to 150,000 clones, 9.2% of them singletons, with roughly 0.74% in the top ten. This TCR derives from a man aged 18 to 30 in good health. The chain recombines TRBV5-1 with TRBJ2-7; D is uncertain. The sequenced material came from central memory CD4+ T cells from blood. This CDR3 reads CASRRYYEQYF. In DNA, the CDR3 is TGCGCCAGCAGGCGGTACTACGAGCAGTACTTC.